This entry concerns a single T cell receptor (beta chain). Its antigen is unknown. Every isolated RNA sample was fully reverse transcribed, so sequencing captured expressed TCRB transcripts. About 3.5 million reads per sample on average were obtained from naive, central memory and regulatory T cell samples. Using immunoSEQ multiplex PCR, the repertoire was profiled, and TCRdb retains in-frame clones only, with some absent. The table has around 300,000 clones, 8% seen once. This specimen comes from a study of beta chain features in type 1 diabetes. The CDR3 extends over 15 amino acids. CDR1 is SGHTA and CDR2 is FQGNSA in the germline V gene. V was trimmed by 1 base and J by 13 bases, leaving 17 bases between them. Whole-study findings and limits: It was among patients, rather than healthy donors, that naive, central memory and Treg TCRB repertoires appeared more similar. Fewer insertions but more deletions were seen at VDJ junctions in type 1 diabetes patients.

One heparinised draw, averaging roughly 110 mL, was taken per donor. Sequenced sample: central memory CD4+ T cells from blood. The origin of this receptor is a woman aged 18-30 years in good health. This chain joins TRBV7-2 and TRBJ1-6; D may be TRBD1 (5 bases). The CDR3 spells CASSLEVGGYDPLHF. CDR3 nucleotide sequence: TGTGCCAGCAGCTTAGAAGTTGGGGGGTACGATCCCCTCCACTTT.